One sample yielded the 10 T cell receptor beta chains listed below, sequenced in a study of T cell responses to AZD1222 COVID-19 vaccine. Method: immunoSEQ multiplex PCR; TCRdb's copy keeps in-frame clones and lacks some. The table shows roughly 100,000 clones, with over 75% occurring only once. This specimen consisted of peripheral blood, obtained on day 0 of AZD1222 vaccination. Receptors were obtained from an adult in good health.

The J gene is TRBJ2-3, the V gene TRBV9; possible D gene TRBD2, 6 bases. From germline, CDR1 is SGDLS and CDR2 YYNGEE. The CDR3 runs 16 residues. V dropped 0 bases and J dropped 0 bases, with 11 bases sitting between them. The CDR3: CASSVAGGVSTDTQYF. As DNA, the CDR3 is TGTGCCAGCAGCGTAGCTGGCGGGGTGAGCACAGATACGCAGTATTTT.

The chain carries TRBV7-8 and TRBJ2-2; 14 nucleotides agree with TRBD2. Trimming removed 6 bases from V and 5 bases from J; junction bases left unmatched: 5. This CDR3 comprises 16 residues. Germline V gives CDR1 SGHVS, CDR2 FQNEAQ. CDR3 in DNA: TGTGCCAGCAGAATGACTAGCGGGGGGGCAACCGGGGAGCTGTTTTTT. Amino acid sequence: CASRMTSGGATGELFF.

CDR3 in DNA: TGTGCCAGCAGGCCGGGAGGGGGCATTTACGAGCAGTACTTC. Translated: CASRPGGGIYEQYF. V and J are TRBV28 and TRBJ2-7; D might be TRBD2 (8 bases). V lost 6 bases and J 4 bases, leaving 16 bases between the germline ends. The V gene's germline CDR1 is MDHEN and CDR2 SYDVKM. There are 14 residues in the CDR3.

The chain combines TRBV4-3 with TRBJ2-7, with 9 nucleotides matching TRBD1. V was clipped by 0 bases and J by 6 bases; unmatched bases: 12. Germline assignment: CDR1 LGHNA and CDR2 YSLEER. This CDR3 is built from 17 residues. CDR3 loop: CASSQDSAGQGGSEQYF. In nucleotides, the CDR3 is TGCGCCAGCAGCCAAGATTCGGCGGGACAGGGCGGCAGCGAGCAGTACTTC.

This chain connects TRBV5-4 to TRBJ1-2, with TRBD1 matching 7 bases. The CDR3 is 15 amino acids. Trimming cost V 2 bases and J 4 bases; bases outside gene matches: 8. CDR1 SGHNT and CDR2 YYREEE come from the germline V gene (reference sequence). This CDR3 is CASSFDRVGSYGYTF. The CDR3 nucleotides read TGTGCCAGCAGCTTTGACAGGGTTGGGTCCTATGGCTACACCTTC.

The chain couples TRBV7-2 to TRBJ2-3; 7 positions agree with TRBD1. The ends lost 4 bases at V and 4 bases at J; junction bases unmatched: 5. Germline CDR1 and CDR2: SGHTA and FQGNSA. There are 14 residues in the CDR3. CDR3 sequence reads: CASSSTQGSDTQYF. CDR3 nucleotide sequence: TGTGCCAGCAGCTCGACACAGGGGTCAGATACGCAGTATTTT.

This CDR3 is CASSPRTSGSSYNEQFF. DNA of the CDR3: TGTGCCAGCAGCCCCAGGACTAGCGGGAGTTCCTACAATGAGCAGTTCTTC. The genes are TRBV11-3 and TRBJ2-1; 13 bases fit TRBD2. This CDR3 region has 17 residues. Germline trimming cut 5 bases from V and 1 base from J; bases unmatched to any gene: 5. Germline V CDR1 and CDR2: SGHNT, YENEEA.

The chain uses TRBV19 and TRBJ1-2; TRBD1 is a possible D gene (6 bases). The CDR3 is 15 residues long. The ends were cut back, 2 bases at V and 4 bases at J, with 14 bases in the middle. The germline CDR1 and CDR2 sequences are LNHDA and SQIVND (reference sequence). The CDR3 here is CASSITVQGGYGYTF. The CDR3 coding sequence is TGTGCCAGTAGTATAACAGTACAGGGCGGCTATGGCTACACCTTC.

In this sample, this clone turned up once. V and J are TRBV19 and TRBJ1-2; no clear D. CDR1 is LNHDA and CDR2 is SQIVND in the germline V gene (reference sequence). Trimming left V 0 bases short and J 0 bases short, with 11 bases between. The CDR3 is made up of 16 amino acids. In DNA, the CDR3 is TGTGCCAGTAGTATAGAGGGCCGACGTACTAACTATGGCTACACCTTC. Its protein product is CASSIEGRRTNYGYTF.

The chain links TRBV6-5 to TRBJ1-5; 11 nucleotides line up with TRBD1. The germline CDR1 and CDR2 sequences are MNHEY and SVGAGI. J lost 6 bases, V lost 10 bases, and 8 bases had no gene match. CDR3 length: 14 amino acids. This chain's CDR3 is CATSRTGGIQPQHF. In DNA, the CDR3 is TGTGCCACCTCGCGGACAGGGGGCATTCAGCCCCAGCATTTT.